This TCR beta chain was sequenced in a study of blood T cells in healthy people across ages (dated by TCRdb to the mid-2010s). General notes on the study: In model experiments, template switching captured about one uniquely barcoded TCR beta cDNA molecule for every two T cells. To avoid experimental bias, donors of different ages were randomly spread across the sequencing lanes. The study analyzed two additional independent replicas of 1 million unique cDNA reads from the same blood draw for two donors, one aged 18 to 30 and one aged 80 or older. Donors were grouped into four age groups: young (average roughly 17 years), middle-aged (around 39), aged (about 60) and long-lived (approximately 78). Using deep sequencing normalized with unique cDNA molecular identifiers, the study measured how TCR beta repertoire diversity changes with age. The paper as a whole reports these results and caveats: Because donor CMV infection status was unknown, age-related changes in expanded clonotypes were potentially confounded. Estimates of total diversity based on one million sequenced T cells were regarded as lower bounds and as underestimates. Compared with the aged group, the long-lived group had more naive CD4+ T cells, fewer expanded clones and increased TCR diversity, suggesting age selection. A strong correlation was found between observed TCR beta diversity and the percentage of naive T cells measured by flow cytometry. Because profiling used bulk unsorted PBMCs, naive and antigen-experienced compartments could not be compared conclusively. As age increased, observed TCR beta diversity per million T cells dropped in a roughly linear way, and a significant reduction was already evident by age 40.

CDR1 SGHAT and CDR2 FQNNGV are derived from the germline V gene. There are 14 amino acids in the CDR3, from cysteine to phenylalanine inclusive. The CDR3 DNA has 42 bases and is translated from base 1. V and J lose 5 bases and 4 bases, and a span of 14 bases separates them. Preparation of the library involved 5' RACE. TCRdb shows the sequencer as Illumina HiSeq 2500. A second PCR of roughly 7 to 11 cycles was performed with a sample-barcoded 5' primer and a J-beta primer mix. Each TCR beta cDNA molecule received a unique molecular identifier from a template-switch 5' adaptor carrying 12 random nucleotides. Each sample yielded at least 2.5 million CDR3-containing paired-end reads. First-strand cDNA was synthesized from all RNA with the Mint cDNA synthesis kit, primed by a TRBC-specific oligonucleotide. All cDNA was treated with uracil-DNA glycosylase and then went through a first 18-cycle PCR with the universal primers M1SS and BC2_uni_R. The study's own analysis went as follows. For normalization, 1 million high-quality reads, each with a distinct molecular identifier, were randomly selected from each sample. Instead of being binned into consensus sequences, reads that shared molecular identifiers were thrown out. MiTCR, with a Q25 quality threshold and the strictest error-elimination algorithm, was used for CDR3 identification, clonotype clustering and error correction. Lower-bound total TCR beta diversity was estimated with a nonparametric unseen species model using Euler transformation. The public sequencing data were trimmed at Q25 with fastp and processed into clonotypes with MiXCR by TCRdb, which kept only in-frame beta chains. CDR3 protein duplicates are merged, each entry listing the most common genes and DNA. TCRdb's processing, not the authors', yielded these V and J calls. This sample has 600,000 to 850,000 distinct CDR3 sequences in its table, and more than 40% of those were observed once. Together, the top ten hold 20% to 25% of the sample.

Comments on this clonotype: Its antigen remains undetermined. No much larger clone is present one base from it, and per-base qualities are unavailable.

Donors were a few dozen systemically healthy Caucasian individuals from Russia aged roughly 6 to 90 years. Each donor gave about 11 milliliters of peripheral blood, drawn into EDTA-treated Vacutainer tubes. PBMCs were isolated by Ficoll-Paque density-gradient centrifugation, with at least 7 million obtained per sample. Total RNA was extracted from PBMCs with Trizol reagent, with at least 6 micrograms obtained per sample. Naive CD45RAhigh/CD27high T cell percentages were measured by flow cytometry on a PBMC aliquot from every donor. The rearranged chain carries TRBV11-2 and TRBJ1-1; a tentative D call is TRBD1 (6 bases match). The sample was blood. This receptor was taken from a woman aged 60-75 years in good health. The CDR3 corresponds to CASSGPQGPTEAFF. The nucleotide sequence reads as follows: TGTGCCAGCAGCGGCCCACAGGGACCCACTGAAGCTTTCTTT.